This T cell receptor (beta chain) was recorded in a study of T cells in Graves' hyperthyroidism and ophthalmopathy. Researchers amplified the TCR beta CDR3 regions from RNA transcripts. Using the HTBI primer set, a first-round RT-PCR was run on the TCR CDR3. TCRdb re-called the multiplex PCR reads through MiXCR, storing one row per CDR3 protein. The sample records fewer than 650,000 distinct CDR3 sequences, about 15% being singletons. This CDR3 contains 17 residues. Between the trimmed V and J ends, which lost 6 bases and 1 base, there was a span of 19 bases. Germline lookup yields CDR1 LNHDA and CDR2 SQIVND (reference sequence). Uncontrolled infection, other autoimmune disease, pregnancy and lactation each barred patients from inclusion. This clonotype was found many times.

Source material: blood. V is TRBV19 and J is TRBJ1-5, with a weak D call TRBD1 (6 bases). The origin of this receptor is a woman in her twenties or thirties with Graves' hyperthyroidism that later progressed to Graves' ophthalmopathy. CDR3 residues: CASSDPTRGASNQPQHF. Here the CDR3 DNA reads TGTGCCAGTAGCGACCCGACCCGGGGGGCGAGCAATCAGCCCCAGCATTTT.